This T cell receptor beta chain was observed in a study of T-cell reconstitution after alpha-beta-depleted transplantation in children. In germline, CDR1 is SNHLY, CDR2 FYNNEI. With 1 base removed from V and 7 bases from J, the gap between germline ends came to 13 bases. The CDR3 extends over 15 amino acids. The TCRbeta library was prepared with unique molecular identifiers. MiXCR, run by TCRdb on the PCR reads, gives a single entry per CDR3 protein. The table shows roughly 170,000 distinct CDR3 sequences, with more than 6.5% occurring only once. This clonotype was detected ten times or more. The rearrangement links TRBV2 to TRBJ2-2; maybe TRBD2 (5 bases). The clonotype comes from a human donor who donated a stem cell graft to a child with Wiskott-Aldrich syndrome. Sample: PBMCs from the stem cell graft donor, taken from the stem cell graft. CDR3 nucleotides: TGTGCCAGCAGTGAAGGGCTAGCAGGCGGCGGGGAGCTGTTTTTT. It codes for CASSEGLAGGGELFF.